The next 9 T cell receptor beta chains were all read from a single sample in a study of monozygotic twins with inflammatory bowel disease. TCRdb reprocessed the 5' RACE reads; each CDR3 protein has one entry and no DNA is given. The sample totals 400,000 or so distinct CDR3 sequences. The sequenced sample consisted of blood. The receptors here all came from a human donor with ulcerative colitis or Crohn's disease, or a healthy co-twin of an affected twin (not recorded which).

This chain links TRBV7-2 with TRBJ2-7; the D call of TRBD1 rests on TCRdb alone, since no DNA is present to check it. Germline CDR1 and CDR2: SGHTA and FQGNSA. This CDR3 contains 15 residues. The CDR3 sequence: CASSPSGQGTYEQYF.

The V call is TRBV12-3 or TRBV12-4, the J call TRBJ2-7; checking the TCRdb D call of TRBD1 is not possible without DNA. The CDR3 totals 15 residues. CDR3 sequence: CASSFRDGGSYEQYF.

The chain is built from TRBV20-1 and TRBJ1-2; the TRBD1 assignment by TCRdb is unverifiable without DNA. Per the germline V gene, CDR1 is DFQATT and CDR2 is SNEGSKA (reference sequence). The CDR3 totals 15 residues. CDR3 loop: CSAIKGDQGDSGYTF.

CDR3: CASRISGVAGGPSSYNEQFF. V and J are TRBV5-1 and TRBJ2-1; TCRdb indicates TRBD2, and absent DNA this call remains unverified. The CDR3 covers 20 residues. Per the germline V gene, CDR1 is SGHRS and CDR2 is YFSETQ.

The chain carries TRBV6-1 and TRBJ2-7. The CDR3 sequence is 14 residues long. The germline V gene encodes CDR1 MNHNS and CDR2 SASEGT. The CDR3 region is CASSEANVYPEQYF.

The chain recombines TRBV28 with TRBJ1-1; TCRdb's D call, TRBD1, is unchecked because there is no DNA. Germline V gene data show CDR1 as MDHEN and CDR2 as SYDVKM. This CDR3 contains 16 residues. CDR3 loop: CASSLTGDPEYTEAFF. Filled out from reference TRBV28 and TRBJ1-1, the complete variable domain reads DVKVTQSSRYLVKRTGEKVFLECVQDMDHENMFWYRQDPGLGLRLIYFSYDVKMKEKGDIPEGYSVSREKKERFSLILESASTNQTSMYLCASSLTGDPEYTEAFFGQGTRLTVV.

J is TRBJ2-7 and V is TRBV5-6; there is no DNA to check the TCRdb D call of TRBD1. From germline, CDR1 is SGHDT and CDR2 YYEEEE. The CDR3 is 15 amino acids. The CDR3 spells CASSYYRGGTYEQYF. Using reference TRBV5-6 and TRBJ2-7 for the parts outside the CDR3, the full variable domain is DAGVTQSPTHLIKTRGQQVTLRCSPKSGHDTVSWYQQALGQGPQFIFQYYEEEERQRGNFPDRFSGHQFPNYSSELNVNALLLGDSALYLCASSYYRGGTYEQYFGPGTRLTVT.

J is TRBJ1-1 and V is TRBV7-3. The germline V gene encodes CDR1 SGHTA and CDR2 FQGTGA. The CDR3 loop spans 14 amino acids. The CDR3 here is CASSRIAGNTEAFF.

The chain recombines TRBV28 with TRBJ2-3; the D gene TCRdb calls, TRBD1, cannot be checked with no DNA. The CDR3 contains 16 residues. Germline CDR1 and CDR2: MDHEN and SYDVKM. The CDR3 region is CASSSPGTGSTDTQYF.